The 8 T cell receptor beta chains below come from one sample, sequenced in a study of somatic mutations in cytotoxic T cells in rheumatoid arthritis. Sequenced by immunoSEQ multiplex PCR; TCRdb stores in-frame clones only, minus some. In the table there are roughly 17,000 clones, 80% of which are singletons. Sequenced input: CD8+ T cells sorted from blood. The receptors originated from an adult with rheumatoid arthritis.

This clone was recorded a few times. The chain joins TRBV4-1 to TRBJ1-2; D gene unclear. Germline assignment: CDR1 MGHRA and CDR2 YSYEKL. The CDR3 runs to 13 residues. Between the trimmed V and J ends, which lost 4 bases and 4 bases, there was a span of 10 bases. CDR3 in amino acids: CASSPGEGYGYTF. CDR3 in DNA: TGCGCCAGCAGCCCCGGGGAGGGCTATGGCTACACCTTC.

The table lists this clone with a count of one. V usage is TRBV6-1 and J usage is TRBJ1-3, with D hard to call. The CDR3 consists of 18 residues. V was cut by 0 bases and J by 0 bases, with 15 bases left in between. Germline-derived CDR1 and CDR2 are MNHNS and SASEGT. For the CDR3, the DNA is TGTGCCAGCAGTGAAGCCGTGACTGGCCGTCTCTCTGGAAACACCATATATTTT. Protein sequence: CASSEAVTGRLSGNTIYF.

This clone was counted a few times. The V call is TRBV5-1, the J call TRBJ1-2, with 8 bases aligning to TRBD1. This CDR3 has 13 amino acids. V dropped 3 bases and J dropped 4; count of bases not matched to a gene: 2. Per germline, CDR1 SGHRS and CDR2 YFSETQ. The CDR3 region has the DNA TGCGCCAGCAGCTCCACAGGGGGCTATGGCTACACCTTC. Translated: CASSSTGGYGYTF.

This clone came up a few times. This chain links TRBV10-1 with TRBJ2-2, with D possibly being TRBD2 (5 bases). V was cut by 3 bases and J by 4 bases, with 9 bases left in between. Germline V gene lookup returns CDR1 WNHNN and CDR2 SYGVQD (reference sequence). The CDR3 runs to 14 residues. The CDR3 nucleotides are TGCGCCAGCAGTGATCCGGGGATCACCGGGGAGCTGTTTTTT. Translated, it gives CASSDPGITGELFF.

This clone was picked up one time. The chain recombines TRBV29-1 with TRBJ2-7; D might be TRBD1 or TRBD2, each matching 5 bases. Trimming took off 4 bases at V and 2 bases at J, with 12 bases between the two ends. CDR1 and CDR2 from the germline V gene are SQVTM and ANQGSEA. This CDR3 is 13 amino acids long. CDR3 bases: TGCAGCGTTGGACGGGTGGGGGCCTACGAGCAGTACTTC. Translated: CSVGRVGAYEQYF.

The rearrangement uses TRBV27 and TRBJ2-1; TRBD1 or TRBD2 may be the D gene (5 bases each). Per germline, CDR1 MNHEY and CDR2 SMNVEV (reference sequence). V lost 2 bases and J lost 6, with 14 bases in between. CDR3 size: 15 residues. CDR3 loop: CASSLVGRTLNEQFF. The CDR3 bases are TGTGCCAGCAGTTTAGTGGGACGCACACTCAATGAGCAGTTCTTC.

This clone was recorded a few times. The chain joins TRBV2 to TRBJ2-7, with 15 bases aligning to TRBD2. Germline V CDR1 and CDR2: SNHLY, FYNNEI. CDR3 length: 19 amino acids. V lost 0 bases and J lost 3; bases outside the gene matches: 9. This CDR3 reads CASSEAVWTSGGDRYEQYF. The CDR3 nucleotides read TGTGCCAGCAGTGAAGCGGTTTGGACTAGCGGGGGGGACCGCTACGAGCAGTACTTC.

This chain links TRBV27 with TRBJ1-1; the D is unclear. Germline V gene sequence: CDR1 MNHEY, CDR2 SMNVEV (reference sequence). The ends were cut back, 6 bases at V and 1 base at J, with 18 bases in the middle. This CDR3 spans 16 amino acids. CDR3 DNA sequence: TGTGCCAGCAGCCATACCCGGCAGCGTTCGAACACTGAAGCTTTCTTT. This sequence encodes CASSHTRQRSNTEAFF.